The entry that follows covers one T cell receptor (beta chain) sequence. This record comes from a study of blood T cell repertoires in COVID-19. Overall study: The cDNA or gDNA used as material had been derived from T cells, B-cell-depleted T cells, or PBMCs.

Germline lookup yields CDR1 ENHRY and CDR2 SYGVKD. With 9 bases clipped from V and 4 bases from J, the junction kept 1 base outside the gene matches. The CDR3 extends over 12 amino acids. Sequenced by immunoSEQ multiplex PCR; TCRdb stores in-frame clones only, minus some. The data show over 200,000 clones, roughly 90% seen once. The source of this sequence is a woman aged 30 to 39 who had been exposed to COVID-19. The sample consisted of PBMCs or T cells enriched from blood (not recorded which). The rearrangement links TRBV10-3 to TRBJ2-3, with TRBD2 identical over 10 bases. CDR3 protein: CAIAGGPDTQYF. The CDR3 region has the DNA TGTGCCATAGCGGGGGGGCCAGATACGCAGTATTTT.